This record covers a single T cell receptor beta chain. As yet, its antigen is unknown. The authors extracted RNA and reverse transcribed it into cDNA as the sequencing template. Sequenced by immunoSEQ multiplex PCR; TCRdb stores in-frame clones only, minus some. In the table there are about 270,000 clones, 60% of which are singletons. V lost 2 bases and J 0 bases, leaving 26 bases between the germline ends. The CDR3 is 20 residues long. CDR1 and CDR2 from the germline V gene are LGHNT and FRNRAP. Indicated treatment: oral pan-JAK inhibitor, 5-10 mg twice daily. These data originate in a study of CD8+ T cells in alopecia areata. Study overall: Affected scalp percentage set treated patients' severity scores. Study-wide results and caveats: The study found tofacitinib significantly decreased scalp clonality and expanded CD8+ clones among the top 100. An increase in clonality over normal scalp was evident in lesional scalp, especially alopecia totalis/universalis.

This TCR was recovered from a human donor with alopecia areata. The sequencing used CD4+ T cells sorted from blood, collected around week 54, from a patient treated with tofacitinib. The chain recombines TRBV12-5 with TRBJ2-7; D assignment may be TRBD1 or TRBD2 (5 bases each). CDR3 loop: CASGLPQVWDPSGDSYEQYF. The CDR3 DNA is TGTGCTAGTGGTTTGCCCCAAGTCTGGGACCCCAGTGGCGACTCCTACGAGCAGTACTTC.